This T cell receptor beta chain was found in a study of cytomegalovirus exposure and HLA in healthy donors. Study-level findings and limits: For TCR beta chains, V- and J-gene trimming was later linked to a missense DCLRE1C variant. Rarity marked most TCR sequences, yet some public TCRs occurred in many donors.

As regards this clone: Antigen specificity is unknown.

Vbeta (60) and Jbeta (13) primers were used in the PCR. TCRdb's table, derived via immunoSEQ multiplex PCR, lists solely in-frame clones and lacks some. The repertoire consists of 150,000 to 250,000 clones, with around three quarters occurring once and the leading ten covering 1.9%. The CDR3 is 15 amino acids. Per germline, CDR1 SGHKS and CDR2 YYEKEE (reference sequence). Between the trimmed V and J ends, which lost 1 base and 5 bases, there was a span of 15 bases. This chain links TRBV5-5 with TRBJ1-1, with a possible D match to TRBD1 (6 bases). The source of this sequence is a man aged 25-45 years in good health and CMV-seronegative. Sequenced: PBMCs. CDR3 in DNA: TGTGCCAGCAGCTTGAACAGGGTGGAAAGGACTGAAGCTTTCTTT. Protein: CASSLNRVERTEAFF.